The 27 T cell receptor beta chains listed next were all sequenced from one sample in a study of PD-1 blockade in mismatch repair-deficient tumors (dated by TCRdb to the late 2010s). Library creation used the immunoSEQ multiplex PCR assay. The source is immuneACCESS, and TCRdb retained only in-frame sequences with V and J called. Part of the clones is not carried over; for the studies checked, unresolved V genes explain less than half of this, and the remainder is unexplained. The table for this sample lists about 68,000 clones; about 72% of them were counted only once. The ten top clones hold over 4.5% of the sample. This material consisted of peripheral blood, taken 2 weeks after starting pembrolizumab. These receptors were obtained from an adult with mismatch repair-deficient cancer.

The genes are TRBV19 and TRBJ1-3; possibly TRBD1 for D (6 bases). V gave up 6 bases and J gave up 0 bases, with 12 bases separating them. CDR3 length equals 15 residues. From germline, CDR1 is LNHDA and CDR2 SQIVND (reference sequence). This CDR3 reads CASSSDSTSGNTIYF. The CDR3 region has the DNA TGTGCCAGTAGCTCGGACAGTACCTCTGGAAACACCATATATTTT. The whole variable domain, remainder taken from reference TRBV19 and TRBJ1-3, is DGGITQSPKYLFRKEGQNVTLSCEQNLNHDAMYWYRQDPGQGLRLIYYSQIVNDFQKGDIAEGYSVSREKKESFPLTVTSAQKNPTAFYLCASSSDSTSGNTIYFGEGSWLTVV.

V gene TRBV9 combines with J gene TRBJ1-3; possible D gene TRBD1, 5 bases. Looked up from germline, CDR1 is SGDLS and CDR2 is YYNGEE. The ends were cut back, 3 bases at V and 4 bases at J, with 17 bases in the middle. This CDR3 spans 16 amino acids. CDR3 in amino acids: CASSGFGAQEGNTIYF. DNA of the CDR3: TGTGCCAGCAGCGGTTTTGGGGCGCAGGAGGGAAACACCATATATTTT.

CDR3 nucleotides: TGTGCCAGTAGTCCACAGGTTTCAACAGATACGCAGTATTTT. It yields the protein CASSPQVSTDTQYF. This chain connects TRBV19 to TRBJ2-3; D may be TRBD1 (5 bases). The V gene lost 5 bases and the J gene lost 3 bases, with 12 bases spanning the gap. The CDR3 contains 14 residues. CDR1 is LNHDA and CDR2 is SQIVND in the germline V gene (reference sequence).

This sequence joins TRBV10-3 and TRBJ2-7; 8 bases are shared with TRBD1. Germline loops: CDR1 ENHRY, CDR2 SYGVKD. The CDR3 covers 14 residues. V shed 6 bases, J shed 5 bases, and the junction held 9 bases outside the gene matches. The CDR3 protein is CAIREGQDRDEQYF. DNA of the CDR3: TGTGCCATCAGGGAGGGACAGGACAGGGACGAGCAGTACTTC.

The rearrangement links TRBV5-1 to TRBJ2-7; D perhaps matches TRBD2 (6 bases). The CDR3 consists of 13 residues. V lost 6 bases and J lost 3, with 13 bases in between. Germline V lookup: CDR1 SGHRS, CDR2 YFSETQ. CDR3 nucleotide sequence: TGCGCCAGCATGTTAAGGGGAGGCTACGAGCAGTACTTC. Translated: CASMLRGGYEQYF.

The CDR3 loop is CASQRGQGYNEQFF. In DNA form, the CDR3 reads TGTGCCAGTCAGCGGGGACAGGGGTACAATGAGCAGTTCTTC. The chain recombines TRBV19 with TRBJ2-1; TRBD1 matches 10 bases. The CDR3 extends over 14 amino acids. Trimming cost V 8 bases and J 4 bases; bases outside gene matches: 5. Germline V gene lookup returns CDR1 LNHDA and CDR2 SQIVND (reference sequence).

The chain links TRBV9 to TRBJ1-1; TRBD1 aligns across 9 bases. V shed 4 bases and J 4 bases; nucleotides not matched to a gene: 5. The CDR3 runs to 14 residues. CDR1 and CDR2 (germline): SGDLS, YYNGEE. CDR3 protein: CASSQGQGGTEAFF. The CDR3 coding sequence is TGTGCCAGCAGCCAGGGACAGGGCGGCACTGAAGCTTTCTTT.

The table lists this clone with a few counts. The chain joins TRBV7-9 to TRBJ2-7; 9 nucleotides match TRBD1. The V gene end was trimmed by 5 bases and the J gene end by 2 bases; junction bases not matched to a gene: 4. The CDR3 spans 14 residues. From germline, CDR1 is SEHNR and CDR2 FQNEAQ (reference sequence). DNA of the CDR3: TGTGCCAGCAGCCAAAACAGGGGGCCCTACGAGCAGTACTTC. It translates to CASSQNRGPYEQYF.

The rearrangement uses TRBV6-1 and TRBJ2-3; 8 nucleotides align to TRBD1. V lost 1 base, J lost 2 bases, and 11 bases stayed unmatched. The CDR3 is 18 residues long. CDR1 and CDR2 from the germline V gene are MNHNS and SASEGT. The CDR3, as DNA: TGTGCCAGCAGTGAAGTTAGGTCCGGGACAGGAGTCACAGATACGCAGTATTTT. Residues: CASSEVRSGTGVTDTQYF.

J is TRBJ2-3 and V is TRBV7-2, with 9 bases lining up with TRBD2. Germline lookup yields CDR1 SGHTA and CDR2 FQGNSA. The V segment lost 5 bases and the J segment 3 bases; nucleotides outside the gene matches: 3. CDR3 length: 14 residues. CDR3 region: CASSPSGMTDTQYF. DNA for the CDR3: TGTGCCAGCAGCCCTAGCGGGATGACAGATACGCAGTATTTT. Looking up the rest from reference TRBV7-2 and TRBJ2-3 gives the full variable domain: GAGVSQSPSNKVTEKGKDVELRCDPISGHTALYWYRQSLGQGLEFLIYFQGNSAPDKSGLPSDRFSAERTGGSVSTLTIQRTQQEDSAVYLCASSPSGMTDTQYFGPGTRLTVL.

The chain uses TRBV21-1 and TRBJ1-1; the table gives TRBD1 as D, unverified against the DNA. TRBV21-1 is a recognized pseudogene. This CDR3 is built from 14 residues. CDR3 sequence: CASTGHLKNTEAFF. The DNA for the CDR3 is TGTGCCAGCACGGGACACCTAAAGAACACTGAAGCTTTCTTT.

This rearrangement joins TRBV10-3 to TRBJ2-6; weak D call: TRBD1 (5 bases). The CDR3 spans 17 residues. Between the trimmed V and J ends, which lost 3 bases and 2 bases, there was a span of 14 bases. The V gene's germline CDR1 is ENHRY and CDR2 SYGVKD. CDR3 sequence: CAISDIGATPGANVLTF. The CDR3 nucleotides read TGTGCCATCAGTGACATAGGGGCAACGCCTGGGGCCAACGTCCTGACTTTC.

This clone was recorded once. The CDR3 sequence: CASSLGTASNQPQHF. CDR3 nucleotide sequence: TGTGCCAGCAGCCTGGGGACAGCCAGCAATCAGCCCCAGCATTTT. The chain joins TRBV6-1 to TRBJ1-5, with 7 positions matching TRBD1. Germline assignment: CDR1 MNHNS and CDR2 SASEGT. V was clipped by 6 bases and J by 1 base; unmatched bases: 6. The CDR3 covers 15 residues.

J is TRBJ1-1 and V is TRBV5-1; D not resolved. The CDR3 spans 11 residues. From germline, CDR1 is SGHRS and CDR2 YFSETQ. V was trimmed by 0 bases and J by 3 bases, leaving 0 bases between them. This CDR3 reads CASSLDTEAFF. In nucleotides, the CDR3 is TGCGCCAGCAGCTTGGACACTGAAGCTTTCTTT.

This chain connects TRBV5-1 to TRBJ1-1; 7 bases are a match to TRBD1. Germline V lookup: CDR1 SGHRS, CDR2 YFSETQ. After removal of 4 bases from V and 4 bases from J, the junction contained 7 bases not matched to a gene. CDR3 length: 14 residues. CDR3 coding DNA: TGCGCCAGCAGCACGACAGGGACCGGCACTGAAGCTTTCTTT. It yields the protein CASSTTGTGTEAFF.

The chain uses TRBV4-1 and TRBJ2-4; 8 bases line up with TRBD2. The CDR3 has 17 amino acids. V was pared by 4 bases and J by 6 bases, with 14 bases of the junction left unmatched. Germline CDR1 and CDR2: MGHRA and YSYEKL. The CDR3 bases are TGCGCCAGCAGCCCCAACACCTCGGGAGGGCCCGGAAACATTCAGTACTTC. This translates into CASSPNTSGGPGNIQYF.

The gene calls are TRBV28 and TRBJ2-5; TRBD2 is a possible D gene (6 bases). The CDR3 contains 15 residues. Germline values: CDR1 MDHEN, CDR2 SYDVKM. The V gene lost 7 bases and the J gene lost 5 bases, with 20 bases spanning the gap. The CDR3 DNA is TGTGCCAGCAATTTGGCCGGGATTCGGGGGGAGACCCAGTACTTC. Protein: CASNLAGIRGETQYF.

A single count supports this clone. This rearrangement joins TRBV5-1 to TRBJ2-3; 12 positions match TRBD2. The J segment lost 0 bases and the V segment lost 4 bases, leaving 9 bases of the junction unmatched. The length of the CDR3 is 18 residues. The V gene's germline CDR1 is SGHRS and CDR2 YFSETQ. The CDR3 protein is CASSPLGLAGGSTDTQYF. CDR3 sequence (DNA): TGCGCCAGCAGCCCCTTAGGGCTAGCGGGAGGGAGCACAGATACGCAGTATTTT.

A remark on this clone: Its ends do not fully match the called genes, so a read error is possible. The chain recombines TRBV15 with TRBJ2-1, with D perhaps TRBD1 or TRBD2 (5 bases each). In germline, CDR1 is LNHNV, CDR2 YYDKDF (reference sequence). This CDR3 comprises 13 residues. The DNA of the CDR3 is TGTGCCACCAGCGGAGAGGGGAACAATGAGCAGTTCTTC. Translating it yields CATSGEGNNEQFF.

This rearrangement joins TRBV11-2 to TRBJ1-1; the D gene is possibly TRBD1 (5 bases). The germline gives CDR1 SGHAT, CDR2 FQNNGV. This CDR3 region has 13 residues. V was clipped by 3 bases and J by 5 bases, with 10 bases between them. Here the CDR3 reads CASSLQGLTEAFF. Written as DNA, the CDR3 is TGTGCCAGCAGCTTGCAGGGTCTGACTGAAGCTTTCTTT. The variable domain in full, completed from reference TRBV11-2 and TRBJ1-1, reads EAGVAQSPRYKIIEKRQSVAFWCNPISGHATLYWYQQILGQGPKLLIQFQNNGVVDDSQLPKDRFSAERLKGVDSTLKIQPAKLEDSAVYLCASSLQGLTEAFFGQGTRLTVV.

V gene TRBV18 combines with J gene TRBJ1-2; a weak D match, TRBD1 (5 bases). CDR3 length equals 13 residues. Per the germline V gene, CDR1 is KGHSH and CDR2 is LQKENI. Between the trimmed V and J ends, which lost 1 base and 9 bases, there was a span of 12 bases. The CDR3 DNA is TGTGCCAGCTCACCACAGCCAGGGCATAGCTACACCTTC. Its translation is CASSPQPGHSYTF.

The chain joins TRBV7-2 to TRBJ2-1; 7 bases line up with TRBD2. Trimming cost V 5 bases and J 12 bases; bases outside gene matches: 4. CDR1 is SGHTA and CDR2 is FQGNSA in the germline V gene. This CDR3 spans 11 amino acids. In DNA, the CDR3 is TGTGCCAGCAGCCAGGGCGGGGGGCAGTTCTTC. It specifies CASSQGGGQFF.

By its share, this clone is medium-sized. The genes are TRBV7-9 and TRBJ2-7, with 7 bases matching TRBD1. CDR3 length: 16 residues. Germline-derived CDR1 and CDR2 are SEHNR and FQNEAQ (reference sequence). V trimming: 4 bases; J trimming: 0 bases; junction bases outside the gene matches: 9. CDR3 loop: CASSSRDRVSSYEQYF. CDR3 sequence (DNA): TGTGCCAGCAGCTCCCGGGACAGAGTCAGCTCCTACGAGCAGTACTTC. Full variable domain (missing parts from reference TRBV7-9 and TRBJ2-7): DTGVSQNPRHKITKRGQNVTFRCDPISEHNRLYWYRQTLGQGPEFLTYFQNEAQLEKSRLLSDRFSAERPKGSFSTLEIQRTEQGDSAMYLCASSSRDRVSSYEQYFGPGTRLTVT.

The chain is built from TRBV5-6 and TRBJ2-7, with D possibly called TRBD1 or TRBD2 (5 bases each). Germline values: CDR1 SGHDT, CDR2 YYEEEE. This CDR3 has 16 amino acids. V shed 4 bases and J shed 0 bases, with 17 bases lying between them. The CDR3: CASSRWGSRGSYEQYF. The DNA for the CDR3 is TGTGCCAGCAGCCGCTGGGGGTCCCGGGGCTCCTACGAGCAGTACTTC.

V usage is TRBV19 and J usage is TRBJ1-1; maybe TRBD1 (6 bases). The germline V and J ends were trimmed by 4 bases and 4 bases, with 22 bases remaining between them. Germline CDR1 is LNHDA and CDR2 is SQIVND (reference sequence). The CDR3 consists of 17 residues. CDR3 DNA: TGTGCCAGTAGTAGGTCGACAGGCTTCGGTGACAGCACTGAAGCTTTCTTT. Protein product: CASSRSTGFGDSTEAFF.

This chain links TRBV9 with TRBJ1-1; no firm D call. Trimming cost V 4 bases and J 2 bases, with 12 bases left between them. The CDR3 covers 14 residues. Germline CDR1 SGDLS, CDR2 YYNGEE. CDR3 DNA sequence: TGTGCCAGCAGCATCCAGGACTACAACACTGAAGCTTTCTTT. It translates to CASSIQDYNTEAFF.

This clone has just one count. CDR3 bases: TGTGCCAGCAGCTCGGGACTAGCGGGTGGGACCGGGGAGCTGTTTTTT. Its translation is CASSSGLAGGTGELFF. This sequence joins TRBV7-8 and TRBJ2-2, with 12 bases identical to TRBD2. The CDR3 has 16 amino acids. Germline lookup yields CDR1 SGHVS and CDR2 FQNEAQ. V gave up 4 bases and J gave up 5 bases; unmatched junction bases: 5.